This T cell receptor (beta chain) was identified in a study of T cells after yellow fever vaccination (dated by TCRdb to the late 2010s). Regarding the complete study: The SMART-Seq v4 Ultra Low Input RNA kit was used to prepare libraries from fractions with low cell numbers. Bulk PBMC replicates and cell subsets were isolated from blood drawn at multiple timepoints before and after both primary and secondary immunization. Two healthy male donors, one aged 18 to 30 and one aged 30 to 40 years, were included in the cohort. Bulk TCR alpha and beta repertoires were sequenced longitudinally to track T-cell clones before and after primary and booster YFV17D yellow fever vaccination. The full study reports these points: Compared with the primary T-cell response, the secondary T-cell response was faster but weaker, reaching its peak on day 5 rather than on day 15. After the booster, most clones that had expanded after primary vaccination were detected again (roughly 95% of CD4 and around nine tenths of CD8), suggesting broad maintenance of memory. A small share of clonotypes occurred in both CD4 and CD8 compartments, likely arising from convergent recombination. Computational filtering was needed because FACS-sorted repertoires could contain abundant contaminating clonotypes from the bulk population. Because the study included only a couple of donors, the extent to which the findings can be generalized is limited.

The sample holds a few counts of this clonotype. Its antigen is currently not known. Base qualities are missing; no much larger clone stands one base away. The run used an Illumina NovaSeq 6000. TCR cDNA was synthesized by 5'RACE template switching, which introduced a universal primer site and unique molecular identifiers. cDNA synthesis was primed from both the TCR alpha and TCR beta constant segments. Two PCR steps were used to amplify libraries, with sample barcodes and sequencing adapters being added in the second step. Sequencing of libraries was performed on Illumina HiSeq 2500 (2x100 bp) or NovaSeq (2x150 bp). The paper's processing steps were these. Demultiplexing of reads and collapsing into UMI consensus sequences were performed with MIGEC, and V(D)J alignment was carried out with MiXCR. Vaccine-responding clonotypes were defined with edgeR using replicate PBMC samples, requiring FDR below 0.01 and a log2 fold change above 5 up to day 15. Bulk clonotypes were assigned CD4 or CD8 identity according to which sequenced CD4 or CD8 repertoire held them at higher abundance. Using fastp trimming at Q25 and MiXCR clonotype assembly, TCRdb reanalyzed the public sequencing data and kept in-frame beta chains. Each CDR3 protein gets just one entry, which takes the most common genes and DNA from the rows behind it. Here the V and J calls rest on TCRdb's processing, not on the authors' analysis. Present in this sample are about 300,000 distinct CDR3 sequences, around 8.6% of which were seen just once. About 3% of the sample belongs to the ten largest clones.

The label giving this sample's treatment or condition can be read as: live attenuated yellow fever vaccine strain. A standard Ficoll-Paque protocol was used to isolate PBMCs from peripheral blood. Dynabeads CD4 and CD8 positive selection kits were used to isolate CD4 and CD8 T-cell fractions. TriZol was used to extract RNA from bulk PBMCs, CD4 and CD8 fractions, and dextramer-positive and dextramer-negative fractions. CDR1 and CDR2 (SGHAT, FQNNGV) derive from the germline V gene. Spanning cysteine to phenylalanine, the CDR3 consists of 15 amino acids. The entry retains the CDR3 DNA only, 45 bases that are in frame from base 1. Trimming costs V 5 bases and J 3 bases, and their ends lie 14 bases apart.

Sequencing was performed on CD4+ T cells sorted from PBMCs, taken 5 days after the yellow fever booster vaccination. The rearrangement joined TRBV11-2 to TRBJ2-1; D gene: possibly TRBD2, on 6 matching bases. The TCR was taken from a man younger than 35 who received the YFV17D yellow fever vaccine. The CDR3 is CASSRTTPLYNEQFF. The sequenced DNA: TGTGCCAGCAGCCGGACTACCCCGCTCTACAATGAGCAGTTCTTC.